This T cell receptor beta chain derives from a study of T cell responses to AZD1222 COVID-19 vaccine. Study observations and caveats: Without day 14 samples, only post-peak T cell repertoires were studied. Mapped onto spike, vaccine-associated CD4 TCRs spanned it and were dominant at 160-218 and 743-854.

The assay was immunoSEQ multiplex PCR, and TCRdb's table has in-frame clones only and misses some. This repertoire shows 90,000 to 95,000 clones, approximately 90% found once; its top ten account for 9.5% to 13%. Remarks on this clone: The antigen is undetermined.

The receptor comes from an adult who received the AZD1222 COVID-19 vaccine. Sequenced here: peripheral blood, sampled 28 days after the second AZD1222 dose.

The CDR3 DNA follows: TGTGCCAGCAGTTATGGGAATAGCAATCAGCCCCAGCATTTT. Amino acids: CASSYGNSNQPQHF. The genes are TRBV6-6 and TRBJ1-5; D not certain. The CDR3 totals 14 residues. Germline lookup yields CDR1 MNHNY and CDR2 SVGAGI (reference sequence). V gave up 3 bases and J gave up 0 bases, with 6 bases separating them.